Shown below are 30 T cell receptor beta chains from a single sample sequenced in a study of spatial heterogeneity in lung cancer. This sample's time point: sample taken at primary tumor resection. TCRdb called the 5' RACE reads again in MiXCR, with one record for every CDR3 protein. The sample carries about 6,000 distinct CDR3 sequences, 14% recorded once. Antigens of these TCRs are unknown. The study's findings and limits: In tumors, expanded intratumoral alpha and beta TCR counts tracked mutation counts.

Sample: lung tumor tissue, taken at surgery. The receptor source for this set is a male donor with early-stage non-small cell lung cancer.

This clonotype showed up many times. This beta chain turned up in a library designed for alpha chains; as an off-target read, its abundance says little. The V gene is TRBV5-1, the J gene TRBJ2-1; 7 nucleotides align to TRBD2. CDR3 length equals 15 residues. CDR1 SGHRS and CDR2 YFSETQ come from the germline V gene. J gave up 8 bases and V 0 bases, and 8 bases lay outside the gene matches. In DNA, the CDR3 is TGCGCCAGCAGCTTGGTAGGACTAGTTAGCGATGAGCAGTTCTTC. Translation: CASSLVGLVSDEQFF.

Within the sample, this clonotype is medium-sized. This beta chain represents an off-target read in a library built for alpha chains; its size is of limited meaning. This rearrangement joins TRBV20-1 to TRBJ2-7, with D perhaps TRBD2 (6 bases). Germline CDR1 reads DFQATT; CDR2 reads SNEGSKA (reference sequence). There are 15 residues in the CDR3. The ends were cut back, 6 bases at V and 0 bases at J, with 18 bases in the middle. CDR3 coding DNA: TGCAGTGCAGAGCCCGCTAGCGCAAGCTCCTACGAGCAGTACTTC. Translating gives CSAEPASASSYEQYF.

This clonotype was counted ten times or more. Because this beta chain is a stray read in a library intended to capture alpha chains, its abundance should not be given much weight. V usage is TRBV7-6 and J usage is TRBJ1-1; TRBD1 might be the D (5 bases). The CDR3 covers 15 residues. V dropped 1 base and J dropped 7 bases, with 16 bases sitting between them. Germline V gives CDR1 SGHVS, CDR2 FNYEAQ. The CDR3 reads CASSLGSGTSGEAFF. The CDR3 region has the DNA TGTGCCAGCAGCTTAGGGTCAGGGACTTCTGGTGAAGCTTTCTTT. Based on the CDR3 plus reference TRBV7-6 and TRBJ1-1, the full variable domain is GAGVSQSPRYKVTKRGQDVALRCDPISGHVSLYWYRQALGQGPEFLTYFNYEAQQDKSGLPNDRFSAERPEGSISTLTIQRTEQRDSAMYRCASSLGSGTSGEAFFGQGTRLTVV.

This clonotype came up many times. This beta chain appears as a stray read in a library generated for alpha chains; its size is not informative. The V gene is TRBV6-1, the J gene TRBJ2-6; 7 bases line up with TRBD2. The CDR3 is 14 residues long. J gave up 4 bases and V 6 bases, and 3 bases lay outside the gene matches. Germline CDR1 is MNHNS and CDR2 is SASEGT. In DNA form, the CDR3 reads TGTGCCAGCAGCGGGGGGTACGGGGCCAACGTCCTGACTTTC. Amino acids: CASSGGYGANVLTF.

The table lists this clonotype with many counts. This beta chain represents an off-target read in a library built for alpha chains; its size is of limited meaning. This chain joins TRBV6-6 and TRBJ1-1; no firm D call. Between the trimmed V and J ends, which lost 5 bases and 1 base, there was a span of 8 bases. Germline CDR1 MNHNY, CDR2 SVGAGI (reference sequence). The CDR3 runs to 13 residues. The CDR3 spells CASSVRQNTEAFF. The CDR3 DNA follows: TGTGCCAGCAGTGTAAGACAGAACACTGAAGCTTTCTTT.

By share, this clonotype ranks as medium-sized. This beta chain is a stray read from a library made for alpha chains; its abundance is not meaningful. The CDR3 is CSAWTNGETQYF. The CDR3 DNA reads TGCAGTGCTTGGACAAATGGAGAGACCCAGTACTTC. The V and J genes are TRBV20-1 and TRBJ2-5, with TRBD1 as a possible D gene (5 bases). Trimming cost V 5 bases and J 4 bases, with 11 bases left between them. The V gene's germline CDR1 is DFQATT and CDR2 SNEGSKA (reference sequence). CDR3 length equals 12 residues.

This clonotype was counted many times. This beta chain turned up in a library designed for alpha chains; as an off-target read, its abundance says little. This chain connects TRBV7-3 to TRBJ1-2; weak D call: TRBD1 (6 bases). The germline gives CDR1 SGHTA, CDR2 FQGTGA. The V end was cut by 2 bases, the J end by 6 bases, with 13 bases between. The CDR3 has 14 residues. The CDR3 region has the DNA TGTGCCAGCAGCTTAGGTTCGGGGGCCCATGGCTACACCTTC. Translated, it gives CASSLGSGAHGYTF. The variable domain in full, with the rest retrieved from reference TRBV7-3 and TRBJ1-2, is GAGVSQTPSNKVTEKGKYVELRCDPISGHTALYWYRQSLGQGPEFLIYFQGTGAADDSGLPNDRFFAVRPEGSVSTLKIQRTERGDSAVYLCASSLGSGAHGYTFGSGTRLTVV.

By its share, this clonotype is medium-sized (0.01 to 0.1%). This beta chain appears as a stray read in a library generated for alpha chains; its size is not informative. V and J are TRBV20-1 and TRBJ2-7; 8 nucleotides agree with TRBD2. The CDR3 consists of 13 residues. The V gene end was trimmed by 6 bases and the J gene end by 7 bases; junction bases not matched to a gene: 11. The V gene's germline CDR1 is DFQATT and CDR2 SNEGSKA (reference sequence). The CDR3 nucleotides are TGCAGTGCCTCGGGGGGGCCTGCGCGGGAGCAGTACTTC. Its translation: CSASGGPAREQYF.

In its sample, this clonotype is medium-sized. As an off-target read in a library built for alpha chains, this beta chain has a frequency of little significance. The chain is built from TRBV29-1 and TRBJ2-4; a possible D gene is TRBD1 (8 bases). The CDR3 contains 12 residues. Germline loops: CDR1 SQVTM, CDR2 ANQGSEA. Trimming took 4 bases from V and 11 from J, leaving 15 bases between them. The CDR3 nucleotides read TGCAGCGTTGGAGCACAGGGGGGGGTTCAGTACTTC. It translates to CSVGAQGGVQYF. Using reference TRBV29-1 and TRBJ2-4 for the parts outside the CDR3, the full variable domain is SAVISQKPSRDICQRGTSLTIQCQVDSQVTMMFWYRQQPGQSLTLIATANQGSEATYESGFVIDKFPISRPNLTFSTLTVSNMSPEDSSIYLCSVGAQGGVQYFGAGTRLSVL.

About this clonotype: Found in a library prepared for alpha chains, this beta chain is an off-target read, and its abundance has little meaning. The chain recombines TRBV6-2 or TRBV6-3 with TRBJ1-5; TRBD1 might be the D (5 bases). The germline V and J ends were trimmed by 6 bases and 10 bases, with 13 bases remaining between them. The CDR3 runs to 12 residues. CDR1 is MNHEY and CDR2 is SVGEGT in the germline V gene. The CDR3 DNA is TGTGCCAGCAGAGCCGTGGGGGGACCCCAGCATTTT. Amino acid sequence: CASRAVGGPQHF.

In its sample, this clonotype ranks as medium-sized. The library was built for alpha chains, so this beta chain is an off-target read and its size means little. The genes are TRBV29-1 and TRBJ2-2, with TRBD1 identical over 12 bases. The germline V gene encodes CDR1 SQVTM and CDR2 ANQGSEA. Germline trimming cut 6 bases from V and 5 bases from J; bases unmatched to any gene: 13. This CDR3 region has 17 residues. The CDR3 coding sequence is TGCAGCGTCGGATCCGGGACAGGGGGCTTTTTTACCGGGGAGCTGTTTTTT. This codes for CSVGSGTGGFFTGELFF.

Of note for this clonotype: This beta chain appears as a stray read in a library generated for alpha chains; its size is not informative. The rearrangement uses TRBV27 and TRBJ2-1; 7 bases fit TRBD1. This CDR3 has 15 amino acids. Trimming cost V 5 bases and J 4 bases; bases outside gene matches: 8. Germline V gene data show CDR1 as MNHEY and CDR2 as SMNVEV (reference sequence). CDR3 in amino acids: CASSITGTVYNEQFF. The CDR3 coding sequence is TGTGCCAGCAGTATCACCGGGACAGTATACAATGAGCAGTTCTTC.

In this sample, this clonotype is medium-sized. The size of this beta chain means little, since it is a stray read in a library made for alpha chains. CDR3 protein: CAWSLGANYGYTF. CDR3 nucleotides: TGTGCCTGGAGCCTTGGGGCGAACTATGGCTACACCTTC. This sequence joins TRBV30 and TRBJ1-2; D is perhaps TRBD1 (5 bases). Trimming pared 3 bases from V and 2 bases from J, leaving 10 bases between. Germline V gene sequence: CDR1 GTSNPN, CDR2 SVGIG (reference sequence). This CDR3 has 13 amino acids.

In the case of this clonotype: This beta chain lies outside the target of a library built for alpha chains; its clone size means little. The V and J genes are TRBV29-1 and TRBJ2-2, with D hard to call. Germline loops: CDR1 SQVTM, CDR2 ANQGSEA. Trimming took off 1 base at V and 7 bases at J, with 10 bases between the two ends. The CDR3 has 13 residues. Here the CDR3 DNA reads TGCAGCGTTGAAGTTCTGGTTAGCGGGGAGCTGTTTTTT. It codes for CSVEVLVSGELFF.

This clonotype was seen repeatedly, ten times or more. Within a library made for alpha chains, this beta chain is off target, and its count is uninformative. The chain couples TRBV28 to TRBJ2-1; D remains ambiguous. The germline V and J ends were trimmed by 2 bases and 10 bases, with 9 bases remaining between them. The CDR3 is 12 amino acids. Per the germline V gene, CDR1 is MDHEN and CDR2 is SYDVKM. The CDR3 sequence is CASSLMWLEQFF. The CDR3, as DNA: TGTGCCAGCAGTTTAATGTGGCTAGAGCAGTTCTTC.

By its share, this clonotype is medium-sized. This beta chain came through as a stray read in a library set up for alpha chains, and its size says little. The V call is TRBV29-1, the J call TRBJ2-1, with a weak D call TRBD1 (5 bases). This CDR3 is 12 amino acids long. V was pared by 6 bases and J by 4 bases, with 10 bases between. Germline V gene data show CDR1 as SQVTM and CDR2 as ANQGSEA. DNA for the CDR3: TGCAGCGTAGGTGACAGATACAATGAGCAGTTCTTC. Its protein is CSVGDRYNEQFF.

This clonotype rates as medium-sized. Because this beta chain is a stray read in a library intended to capture alpha chains, its abundance should not be given much weight. J is TRBJ1-2 and V is TRBV30; the D gene is possibly TRBD1 (5 bases). Germline loops: CDR1 GTSNPN, CDR2 SVGIG (reference sequence). The CDR3 loop spans 14 amino acids. The germline V and J ends were trimmed by 4 bases and 2 bases, with 14 bases remaining between them. The CDR3 protein is CAWKATGLNYGYTF. The CDR3 coding sequence is TGTGCCTGGAAAGCAACAGGACTAAACTATGGCTACACCTTC.

This clonotype is deemed medium-sized (0.01 to 0.1%). Found in a library prepared for alpha chains, this beta chain is an off-target read, and its abundance has little meaning. The chain carries TRBV7-7 and TRBJ2-7; D is perhaps TRBD2 (5 bases). V dropped 5 bases and J dropped 7 bases, with 15 bases sitting between them. The CDR3 totals 13 residues. Germline V gene lookup returns CDR1 SSHAT and CDR2 FNYEAQ (reference sequence). The CDR3 sequence is CASSPDLLSEQYF. The DNA for the CDR3 is TGTGCCAGCAGCCCGGACTTGTTAAGTGAGCAGTACTTC.

Comment on this clonotype: This beta chain slipped into a library made for alpha chains as a stray read, so its size is not meaningful. The chain links TRBV7-2 to TRBJ2-1; 11 nucleotides match TRBD2. V shed 2 bases, J shed 2 bases, and the junction held 5 bases outside the gene matches. Germline CDR1 reads SGHTA; CDR2 reads FQGNSA. The CDR3 extends over 17 amino acids. CDR3 sequence (DNA): TGTGCCAGCAGCTTAATTAGTAGCGGGGGGGCCTACAATGAGCAGTTCTTC. Its protein product is CASSLISSGGAYNEQFF.

This clonotype was picked up many times. Because this beta chain is a stray read in a library intended to capture alpha chains, its abundance should not be given much weight. The V and J genes are TRBV11-3 and TRBJ2-1, with 10 bases lining up with TRBD2. This CDR3 region has 15 residues. Germline V lookup: CDR1 SGHNT, CDR2 YENEEA. The V segment lost 1 base and the J segment 4 bases; nucleotides outside the gene matches: 1. This CDR3 is CASSLVAGGYNEQFF. The CDR3 coding sequence is TGTGCCAGCAGCTTAGTAGCGGGAGGTTACAATGAGCAGTTCTTC.

To note about this clonotype: This beta chain came through as a stray read in a library set up for alpha chains, and its size says little. This chain connects TRBV7-8 to TRBJ1-5; no clear D. The length of the CDR3 is 14 residues. V shed 0 bases and J shed 10 bases, with 13 bases lying between them. In germline, CDR1 is SGHVS, CDR2 FQNEAQ. DNA for the CDR3: TGTGCCAGCAGCTTAGCGAACACCTTAGGCCCCCAGCATTTT. It translates to CASSLANTLGPQHF.

In regard to this clonotype: Found in a library prepared for alpha chains, this beta chain is an off-target read, and its abundance has little meaning. This chain connects TRBV7-6 to TRBJ2-3; D might be TRBD2 (6 bases). In germline, CDR1 is SGHVS, CDR2 FNYEAQ. V lost 1 base and J 12 bases, leaving 14 bases between the germline ends. The CDR3 contains 13 residues. The CDR3 DNA reads TGTGCCAGCAGCTTAGGGGAGGACCCTGCTCAGTATTTT. This sequence encodes CASSLGEDPAQYF.

This clonotype was seen at least ten times. A library prepared for alpha chains yielded this beta chain as an off-target read; its size is of little meaning. The gene calls are TRBV6-1 and TRBJ1-1, with a tentative D call TRBD1 (5 bases). Germline V gives CDR1 MNHNS, CDR2 SASEGT. The CDR3 loop spans 13 amino acids. With 6 bases removed from V and 4 bases from J, the gap between germline ends came to 12 bases. CDR3 loop: CASRVTGTTEAFF. In DNA form, the CDR3 reads TGTGCCAGCAGGGTTACCGGGACCACTGAAGCTTTCTTT.

This clonotype has ten or more counts. Being off target in a library aimed at alpha chains, this beta chain has a size of little meaning. The rearrangement uses TRBV12-3 or TRBV12-4 and TRBJ1-1; D gene ambiguous. Trimming pared 3 bases from V and 1 base from J, leaving 6 bases between. The CDR3 contains 13 residues. CDR3 in amino acids: CASSLDGNTEAFF. The CDR3 bases are TGTGCCAGCAGTTTGGACGGGAACACTGAAGCTTTCTTT.

The sample holds many counts of this clonotype. This beta chain came through as a stray read in a library set up for alpha chains, and its size says little. The J gene is TRBJ2-7, the V gene TRBV6-5; 16 positions agree with TRBD2. This CDR3 contains 19 residues. Germline V gene sequence: CDR1 MNHEY, CDR2 SVGAGI. V dropped 2 bases and J dropped 5; count of bases not matched to a gene: 12. The CDR3 DNA reads TGTGCCAGCAGTTACACAGTCCCGGGACTAGCGGGAGGGCTTAACGAGCAGTACTTC. Protein sequence: CASSYTVPGLAGGLNEQYF.

This clonotype appeared many times. The library was prepared for alpha chains; this beta chain is a stray read, so its frequency means little. The gene calls are TRBV28 and TRBJ1-2; possible D gene TRBD1, 5 bases. Germline V gene data show CDR1 as MDHEN and CDR2 as SYDVKM. This CDR3 comprises 13 residues. Trimming shortened V by 3 bases and J by 8 bases, and 13 bases separated the two germline ends. CDR3 sequence (DNA): TGTGCCAGCAGTTTTAGGGGCCCAGTGGGCTACACCTTC. It is translated as CASSFRGPVGYTF.

This clonotype was seen repeatedly, ten times or more. Because this beta chain is a stray read in a library intended to capture alpha chains, its abundance should not be given much weight. The V call is TRBV6-1, the J call TRBJ2-1, with TRBD1 matching over 8 bases. V shed 6 bases and J 2 bases; nucleotides not matched to a gene: 9. CDR1 and CDR2 from the germline V gene are MNHNS and SASEGT. The CDR3 is 16 residues long. DNA of the CDR3: TGTGCCAGCAGGTCCCCGGGACAGGAGGCCTACAATGAGCAGTTCTTC. It codes for CASRSPGQEAYNEQFF.

Relative to its sample, this clonotype is medium-sized. This beta chain is off target for a library built for alpha chains, so its abundance means little. The V call is TRBV30, the J call TRBJ2-5, with TRBD1 matching 7 bases. V was clipped by 0 bases and J by 3 bases; unmatched bases: 1. Germline values: CDR1 GTSNPN, CDR2 SVGIG (reference sequence). The CDR3 has 13 amino acids. The CDR3: CAWSVGTEETQYF. CDR3 coding DNA: TGTGCCTGGAGTGTAGGGACAGAAGAGACCCAGTACTTC.

Relative to its sample, this clonotype is large. The library was built for alpha chains, so this beta chain is an off-target read and its size means little. The chain joins TRBV7-3 to TRBJ2-6; 11 bases fit TRBD2. CDR1 and CDR2 from the germline V gene are SGHTA and FQGTGA. Germline trimming cut 5 bases from V and 1 base from J; bases unmatched to any gene: 10. The CDR3 has 19 amino acids. In DNA form, the CDR3 reads TGTGCCAGCAGCCACATGGGACTAGCGGCGGGGTCTGGGGCCAACGTCCTGACTTTC. It translates to CASSHMGLAAGSGANVLTF.

Comments on this clonotype: This beta chain is a stray read from a library made for alpha chains; its abundance is not meaningful. The chain couples TRBV29-1 to TRBJ2-2; TRBD1 matches 11 bases. V lost 3 bases, J lost 5 bases, and 5 bases stayed unmatched. The CDR3 has 15 amino acids. Germline V gives CDR1 SQVTM, CDR2 ANQGSEA. In nucleotides, the CDR3 is TGCAGCGTTGACCCGGGACAGGGGGTGACCGGGGAGCTGTTTTTT. Protein sequence: CSVDPGQGVTGELFF.